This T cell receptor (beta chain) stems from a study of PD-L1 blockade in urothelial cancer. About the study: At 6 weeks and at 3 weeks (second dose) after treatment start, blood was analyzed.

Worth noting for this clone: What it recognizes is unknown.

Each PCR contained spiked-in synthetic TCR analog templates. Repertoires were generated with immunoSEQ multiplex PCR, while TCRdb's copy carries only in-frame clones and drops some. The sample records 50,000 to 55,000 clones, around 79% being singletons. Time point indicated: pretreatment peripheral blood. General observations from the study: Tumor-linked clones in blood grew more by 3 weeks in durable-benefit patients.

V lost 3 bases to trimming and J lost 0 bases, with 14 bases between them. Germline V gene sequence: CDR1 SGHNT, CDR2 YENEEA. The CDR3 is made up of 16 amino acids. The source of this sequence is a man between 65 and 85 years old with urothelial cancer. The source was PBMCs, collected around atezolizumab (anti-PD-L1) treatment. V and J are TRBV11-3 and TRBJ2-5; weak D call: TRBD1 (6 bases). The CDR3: CASSFSGTSDQETQYF. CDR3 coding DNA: TGTGCCAGCAGCTTCTCCGGGACAAGCGACCAAGAGACCCAGTACTTC.